This T cell receptor (beta chain) was obtained from a study of identifying expanded T cells in peripheral blood. As for this clone: Other DNA sequences from this sample encode an identical CDR3 as well.

Collection occurred without any documented infections or immune events in donors. Only in-frame clones appear in the TCRdb table, and some are missing; sequencing was by immunoSEQ multiplex PCR. The sample carries 110,000 or so clones, 88% recorded once. Germline V lookup: CDR1 MNHNS, CDR2 SASEGT. This CDR3 spans 13 amino acids. V was shortened by 4 bases and J by 4 bases, with 10 bases between the two germline ends. The TCR originated in a person aged 18 to 70 in good health. Sequencing used blood. The chain recombines TRBV6-1 with TRBJ1-2, with D tentatively TRBD1 (5 bases). Here the CDR3 DNA reads TGTGCCAGCAGTGTTCAGGGTCTCTATGGCTACACCTTC. Protein product: CASSVQGLYGYTF.